A selection of T cell receptor beta chains follows, all from one sample in a study of spatial heterogeneity in lung cancer. TCRdb ran MiXCR on the 5' RACE reads and lists one entry per CDR3 protein. The table includes roughly 5,000 distinct CDR3 sequences, 7.8% detected once. The material sequenced was lung tumor tissue, taken at surgery. These receptors were taken from a female donor with early-stage non-small cell lung cancer. Both conserved end residues are part of each CDR3. D genes are given only for firm matches. Not all rows give a size; the values are once, few, many and, for expanded clones, a class.

abundance,v_gene,d_gene,j_gene,len,CDR3aa,CDR3nt
medium-sized,TRBV27,-,TRBJ2-1,16,CASSLLREPSYNEQFF,TGTGCCAGCAGTTTACTCCGGGAGCCCTCCTACAATGAGCAGTTCTTC
many,TRBV6-5,TRBD2,TRBJ2-2,15,CASMKRRELTGELFF,TGTGCCAGCATGAAGCGGCGGGAGCTAACCGGGGAGCTGTTTTTT
many,TRBV6-5,TRBD2,TRBJ2-3,14,CASSLGLAGDTQYF,TGTGCCAGCAGCCTGGGACTAGCGGGAGATACGCAGTATTTT
many,TRBV20-1,TRBD1,TRBJ2-7,16,CSARDSRQGSSYEQYF,TGCAGTGCTAGAGACTCAAGACAGGGGAGCTCCTACGAGCAGTACTTC
medium-sized,TRBV24-1,-,TRBJ2-1,15,CATSDTPGSVNEQFF,TGTGCCACCAGTGATACCCCGGGGTCCGTCAATGAGCAGTTCTTC
many,TRBV29-1,-,TRBJ2-3,14,CSVERQRSTDTQYF,TGCAGCGTTGAAAGGCAGCGAAGCACAGATACGCAGTATTTT
many,TRBV19,-,TRBJ1-2,14,CASTRWGPSYGYTF,TGTGCCAGTACCCGGTGGGGGCCCAGTTATGGCTACACCTTC
many,TRBV7-6,-,TRBJ1-1,13,CASSSQMNTEAFF,TGTGCCAGCAGCTCACAGATGAACACTGAAGCTTTCTTT
-,TRBV4-2,TRBD2,TRBJ2-7,15,CASSQNSGFANEQYF,TGTGCCAGCAGCCAAAATAGCGGGTTCGCCAACGAGCAGTACTTC
-,TRBV20-1,TRBD2,TRBJ2-1,12,CSAGGLANEQFF,TGCAGTGCTGGAGGACTAGCCAATGAGCAGTTCTTC
large,TRBV7-9,-,TRBJ2-1,14,CASSLDQMSDEQFF,TGTGCCAGCAGCTTAGACCAGATGAGCGATGAGCAGTTCTTC
many,TRBV29-1,-,TRBJ2-3,12,CSVGELGGTQYF,TGCAGCGTAGGAGAGCTGGGGGGTACGCAGTATTTT